This TCR beta chain was recorded in a study of blood T cell repertoires in COVID-19 (dated by TCRdb to 2018 to 2020). At the level of the whole study: Samples covering the acute and convalescent phases of COVID-19 were provided by collaborators in the United States, Italy and Spain. Sample metadata almost always included a de-identified subject ID, COVID-19 status, age in years and sex. Samples came from the ongoing ImmuneRACE study (first 160 participants) plus 1,254 subjects from 6 global collaborators. Subjects who had been exposed to COVID-19, were actively infected with it, or had recovered from it provided the deeply sampled blood TCRbeta repertoires that made up the dataset. HLA class I and class II types, where available, came from metadata supplied by the sample provider rather than from assay-based typing. The prospective study material was composed of cDNA or gDNA derived from T cells, B-cell-depleted T cells, or PBMCs. The repertoires were made available in a free public database intended to serve as a resource for research on the immune response to SARS-CoV-2.

From the cysteine through the phenylalanine, the CDR3 covers 16 amino acids. The retained sequence is limited to the CDR3, 48 bases, with the frame set at the first base. According to the germline V gene, CDR1 reads SGHDN and CDR2 reads FVKESK. V is pruned by 2 bases and J by 3 bases, leaving 5 bases of the junction without a gene match. The immunoSEQ Assay, a bias-controlled multiplex PCR, was used to amplify TCRbeta CDR3 regions from genomic DNA. Per the original workflow: The number of nucleated cells in each sample was estimated from the amplification of reference gene primers within the assay. To quantify the absolute abundance of each unique TCRbeta CDR3 rearrangement, sequence reads were collapsed and filtered. For each sample, productive Simpson clonality was calculated by taking the square root of Simpson's diversity index across productive rearrangements. In its TCRdb copy, this immuneACCESS table keeps in-frame sequences only and misses some clones. Where compared with another copy, unresolved V genes explain less than half of these, and the others have no known cause. V, J and clone size were drawn from that table, and D and trimming were deduced from the DNA. This sample gives some 270,000 clones in total; about 83% of them show up just once. The ten largest account for more than 1.5% of the sample.

Another Seattle source contributed samples from volunteer blood donors who had recovered from COVID-19. The collaborating institutions used their own protocols to collect whole blood in K2EDTA tubes. Collaborator samples were shipped for TCRbeta analysis as frozen whole blood, isolated PBMCs, or DNA extracted from either sample type. About this clone itself: Its antigen remains unidentified. Base quality data are lacking; no much larger clone is found one base away.

General study outcomes and caveats: The amount of clinical and demographic metadata varied by source and participant and was provided uncurated.

The sequenced sample consisted of peripheral blood. Recombination linked TRBV14 to TRBJ2-2; 8 bases in the junction line up with TRBD1. The TCR comes from a woman in her thirties or forties who had recovered from COVID-19. This receptor has the CDR3 CASSQQGALYTGELFF. The DNA sequence follows: TGTGCCAGCAGCCAACAGGGGGCTTTGTACACCGGGGAGCTGTTTTTT.